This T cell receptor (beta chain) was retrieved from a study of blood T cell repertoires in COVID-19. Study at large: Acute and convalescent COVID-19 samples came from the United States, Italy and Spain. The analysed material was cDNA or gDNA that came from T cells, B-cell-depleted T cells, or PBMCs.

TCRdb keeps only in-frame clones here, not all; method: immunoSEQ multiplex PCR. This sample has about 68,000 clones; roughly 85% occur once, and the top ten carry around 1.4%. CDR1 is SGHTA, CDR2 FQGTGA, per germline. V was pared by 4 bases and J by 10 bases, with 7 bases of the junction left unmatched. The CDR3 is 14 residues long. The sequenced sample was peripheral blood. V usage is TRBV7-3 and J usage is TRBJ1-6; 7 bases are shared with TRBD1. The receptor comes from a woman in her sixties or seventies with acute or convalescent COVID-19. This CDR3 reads CASSSTGSGSPLHF. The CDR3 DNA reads TGTGCCAGCAGCTCGACAGGGTCGGGCTCACCCCTCCACTTT.